The sample holds many counts of the clone carrying this TCR beta chain. Its antigen is not identified. TCRdb redid the calling of the 5' RACE reads with MiXCR, one entry per CDR3 protein. The sample has approximately 300,000 distinct CDR3 sequences, around 10% seen once; the top ten hold about 3%. This sample is drawn from a study of T cells after yellow fever vaccination. Study results and limitations: Bulk-population clonotypes that are abundant could appear as contaminants in FACS-sorted repertoires. A faster peak, day 5 versus 15, was reached by the weaker secondary response. Some clonotypes were seen in both the CD4 and the CD8 compartments. These made up a small share and likely arose from convergent recombination.

The source material was CD4+ T cells sorted from PBMCs, sampled 45 days after the yellow fever booster vaccination. The TCR sequence derives from a young man who received the YFV17D yellow fever vaccine.

The CDR3: CASSQGATEETQYF. In nucleotides, the CDR3 is TGTGCCAGCAGCCAAGGGGCGACAGAAGAGACCCAGTACTTC. The chain combines TRBV3-2 with TRBJ2-5; the D call in the table, TRBD1, was not verified against the DNA. TRBV3-2 is classified as a pseudogene. The CDR3 is made up of 14 amino acids.